This entry lists 4 T cell receptor beta chains sequenced from one sample in a study of shared clonotypes between healthy human individuals. The repertoire was sequenced with immunoSEQ multiplex PCR; TCRdb's copy has only in-frame clones and lacks some. The table lists 1,500,000 or so clones, about 98.5% of them singletons, with approximately 0.4% in the top ten. Sequenced: naive CD4+ T cells sorted from blood. Subset in this sample: CD45RA+ positively selected. These receptors originate from a man aged 25 to 45 in good health.

The chain links TRBV11-2 to TRBJ2-1; 8 nucleotides line up with TRBD2. CDR1 SGHAT and CDR2 FQNNGV come from the germline V gene. This CDR3 has 15 amino acids. J was trimmed by 10 bases and V by 5 bases; bases with no gene match: 13. CDR3 sequence (DNA): TGTGCCAGCAGCCCGGCTCCGGGAGGGCCTGGAGAGCAGTTCTTC. It is translated as CASSPAPGGPGEQFF.

The chain employs TRBV21-1 and TRBJ2-3; TRBD2, the table's D call, lacks a check against the DNA. TRBV21-1 is listed as a pseudogene. The CDR3 is made up of 15 amino acids. As DNA, the CDR3 is TGTGCCAGCAGCAAACGGGACTCTCTTTCTGATACGCAGTATTTT. Its protein product is CASSKRDSLSDTQYF.

The chain uses TRBV2 and TRBJ2-7; D unclear. The V end lost 3 bases, the J end lost 3 bases, and 9 bases lay between the germline ends. The germline V gene has CDR1 SNHLY and CDR2 FYNNEI. CDR3 length: 13 residues. The CDR3 DNA sequence: TGTGCCAGCAGTGATTTCAGGCACTACGAGCAGTACTTC. Residues: CASSDFRHYEQYF. Drawing the rest from reference TRBV2 and TRBJ2-7, the complete variable domain is EPEVTQTPSHQVTQMGQEVILRCVPISNHLYFYWYRQILGQKVEFLVSFYNNEISEKSEIFDDQFSVERPDGSNFTLKIRSTKLEDSAMYFCASSDFRHYEQYFGPGTRLTVT.

The rearrangement links TRBV5-1 to TRBJ2-2; 9 positions match TRBD2. Germline values: CDR1 SGHRS, CDR2 YFSETQ. J lost 5 bases, V lost 0 bases, and 2 bases had no gene match. The CDR3 consists of 15 residues. DNA of the CDR3: TGCGCCAGCAGCTTGGTTAGCGGGAGTACCGGGGAGCTGTTTTTT. It yields the protein CASSLVSGSTGELFF. Filled out from reference TRBV5-1 and TRBJ2-2, the complete variable domain reads KAGVTQTPRYLIKTRGQQVTLSCSPISGHRSVSWYQQTPGQGLQFLFEYFSETQRNKGNFPGRFSGRQFSNSRSEMNVSTLELGDSALYLCASSLVSGSTGELFFGEGSRLTVL.